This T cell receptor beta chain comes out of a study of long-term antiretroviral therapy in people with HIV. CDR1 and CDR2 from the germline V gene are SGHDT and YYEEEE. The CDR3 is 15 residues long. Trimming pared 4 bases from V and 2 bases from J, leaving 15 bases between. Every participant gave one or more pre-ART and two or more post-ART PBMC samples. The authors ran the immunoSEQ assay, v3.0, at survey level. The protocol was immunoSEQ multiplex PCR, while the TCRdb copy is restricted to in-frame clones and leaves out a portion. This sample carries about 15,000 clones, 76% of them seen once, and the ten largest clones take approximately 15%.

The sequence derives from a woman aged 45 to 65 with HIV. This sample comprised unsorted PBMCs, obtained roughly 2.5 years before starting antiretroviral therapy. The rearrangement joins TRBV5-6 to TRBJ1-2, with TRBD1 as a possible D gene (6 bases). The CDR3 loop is CASSPGAVQNYGYTF. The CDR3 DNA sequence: TGTGCCAGCAGCCCGGGGGCTGTACAAAACTATGGCTACACCTTC.